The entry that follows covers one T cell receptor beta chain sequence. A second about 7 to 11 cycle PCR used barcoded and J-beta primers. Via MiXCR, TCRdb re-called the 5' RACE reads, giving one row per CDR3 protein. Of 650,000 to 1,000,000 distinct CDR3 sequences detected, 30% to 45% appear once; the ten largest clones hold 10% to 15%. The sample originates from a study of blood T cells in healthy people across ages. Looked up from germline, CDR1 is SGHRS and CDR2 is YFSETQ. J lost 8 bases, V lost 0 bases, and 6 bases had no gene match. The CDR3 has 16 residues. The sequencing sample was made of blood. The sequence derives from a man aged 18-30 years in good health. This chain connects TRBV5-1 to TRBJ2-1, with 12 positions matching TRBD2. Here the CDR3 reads CASSLGLAGVWDEQFF. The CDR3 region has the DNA TGCGCCAGCAGCTTGGGACTAGCGGGGGTCTGGGATGAGCAGTTCTTC.